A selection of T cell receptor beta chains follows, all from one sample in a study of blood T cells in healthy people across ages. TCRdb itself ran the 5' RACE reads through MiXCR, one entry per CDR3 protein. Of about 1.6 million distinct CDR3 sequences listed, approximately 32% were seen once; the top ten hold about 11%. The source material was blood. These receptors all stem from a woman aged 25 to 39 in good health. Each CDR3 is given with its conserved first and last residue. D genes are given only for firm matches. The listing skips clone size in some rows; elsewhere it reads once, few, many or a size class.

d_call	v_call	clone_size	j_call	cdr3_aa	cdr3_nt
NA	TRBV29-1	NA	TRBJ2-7	CSVENRAHEQYF	TGCAGCGTTGAGAACAGGGCCCACGAGCAGTACTTC
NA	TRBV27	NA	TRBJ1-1	CASSPFTHTEAFF	TGTGCCAGCAGTCCGTTCACCCACACTGAAGCTTTCTTT
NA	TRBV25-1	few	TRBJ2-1	CASIRTDGQEQFF	TGTGCCAGCATCCGGACCGATGGGCAGGAGCAGTTCTTC
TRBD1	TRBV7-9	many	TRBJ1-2	CASSSNRGDYGYTF	TGTGCCAGCAGCTCGAACAGGGGGGACTATGGCTACACCTTC
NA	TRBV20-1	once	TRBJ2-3	CRARLRADTQYF	TGCAGGGCTAGACTACGGGCAGATACGCAGTATTTT
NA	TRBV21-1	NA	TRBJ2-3	CASIKYYVTLTDTQYF	TGTGCCAGCATCAAGTATTACGTAACTCTCACAGATACGCAGTATTTT
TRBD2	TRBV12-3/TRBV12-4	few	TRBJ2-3	CASSTTGGVTDTQYF	TGTGCCAGCAGCACCACCGGGGGGGTCACAGATACGCAGTATTTT
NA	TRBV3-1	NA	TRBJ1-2	CASSLISSSGYTF	TGTGCCAGCAGTCTTATTTCCTCAAGTGGCTACACCTTC
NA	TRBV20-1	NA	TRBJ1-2	CSAMDSGYTF	TGCAGTGCTATGGACAGTGGCTACACCTTC
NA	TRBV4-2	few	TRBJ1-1	CASSQEGGVTEAFF	TGTGCCAGCAGCCAAGAGGGGGGAGTGACTGAAGCTTTCTTT
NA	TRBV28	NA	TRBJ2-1	CASRTGGAYEQFF	TGTGCCAGCAGAACAGGGGGGGCCTACGAGCAGTTCTTC
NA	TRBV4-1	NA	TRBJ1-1	CVSSPPLLNTEAFF	TGCGTCAGCAGCCCCCCCTTGCTTAACACTGAAGCTTTCTTT
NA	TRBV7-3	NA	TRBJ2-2	CASSLVGDESGELFF	TGTGCCAGCAGCTTAGTGGGGGACGAGTCCGGGGAGCTGTTTTTT
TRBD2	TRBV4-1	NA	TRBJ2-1	CASSRSVIAGVEQFF	TGCGCCAGCAGCCGTTCGGTGATAGCGGGGGTTGAGCAGTTCTTC
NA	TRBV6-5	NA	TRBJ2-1	CASSPGQAVYNEQFF	TGTGCCAGCAGCCCCGGGCAGGCTGTCTACAATGAGCAGTTCTTC
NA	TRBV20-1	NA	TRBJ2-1	CCARDQTGNNEQFF	TGCTGTGCTAGAGATCAAACTGGGAACAATGAGCAGTTCTTC
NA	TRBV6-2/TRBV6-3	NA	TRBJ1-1	CASSYSIQVMNTEAFF	TGTGCCAGCAGTTACTCGATTCAGGTCATGAACACTGAAGCTTTCTTT
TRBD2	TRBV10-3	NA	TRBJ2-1	CAITPKSPGLAGSRLNNEQFF	TGTGCCATCACCCCTAAATCCCCGGGACTAGCGGGATCGAGGCTTAACAATGAGCAGTTCTTC
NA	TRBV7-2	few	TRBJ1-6	CASSLVWRPTDSPLHF	TGTGCCAGCAGCTTAGTGTGGCGGCCAACAGATTCACCCCTCCACTTT
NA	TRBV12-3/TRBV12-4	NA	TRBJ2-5	CASSLGGVAGETQYF	TGTGCCAGCAGTTTAGGAGGGGTGGCGGGGGAGACCCAGTACTTC
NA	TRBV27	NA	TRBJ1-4	CASSYRSGSEKLFF	TGTGCCAGCAGCTACAGGAGCGGGAGTGAAAAACTGTTTTTT
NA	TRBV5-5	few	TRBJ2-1	CASSWEFGSYNEQFF	TGTGCCAGCAGCTGGGAGTTTGGCTCCTACAATGAGCAGTTCTTC
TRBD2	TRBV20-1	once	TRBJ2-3	CSASPASGGAPYF	TGCAGTGCTTCCCCGGCTAGCGGGGGGGCGCCGTATTTT
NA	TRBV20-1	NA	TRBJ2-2	CSAPGRNTGELFF	TGCAGTGCGCCGGGCCGTAACACCGGGGAGCTGTTTTTT
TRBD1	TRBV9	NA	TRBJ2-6	CASSVSPRAGGASGANVLTF	TGTGCCAGCAGCGTCTCCCCGAGGGCAGGGGGCGCGTCTGGGGCCAACGTCCTGACTTTC
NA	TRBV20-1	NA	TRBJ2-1	CSARDRQGDNEQFF	TGCAGTGCTAGAGATCGGCAGGGCGACAATGAGCAGTTCTTC
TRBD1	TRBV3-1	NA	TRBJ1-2	CACSRTGDGYTF	TGTGCCTGCAGCCGGACAGGGGATGGCTACACCTTC
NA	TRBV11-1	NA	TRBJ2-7	CASSKGLRSSYEQYF	TGTGCCAGCAGTAAGGGACTGAGGAGCTCCTACGAGCAGTACTTC
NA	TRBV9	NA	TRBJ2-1	CASRGNYNEQFF	TGTGCCAGCAGGGGAAATTATAATGAGCAGTTCTTC
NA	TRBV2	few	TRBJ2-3	CASSGPLDSTDTQYF	TGTGCCAGCAGTGGACCTTTGGACAGCACAGATACGCAGTATTTT
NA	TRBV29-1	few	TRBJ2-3	CSVEKSAGATDTQYF	TGCAGCGTTGAAAAATCTGCGGGGGCCACAGATACGCAGTATTTT